This T cell receptor beta chain was sequenced during a study of Ad26.COV2.S vaccination and SARS-CoV-2 variants. Overall study results and limits: Individuals receiving vaccine had higher spike-specific TCR breadth than placebo recipients did.

CDR1 is MNHEY, CDR2 SVGAGI, per germline. Unmatched junction bases numbered 3, after V lost 4 bases and J lost 1 base. The CDR3 has 15 residues. This clone has just one count. What it binds is not known. This sample's treatment: some 20 received Ad26.COV2.S at low or high dose, single or two shots; 5 received placebo; per-sample allocation not given. The study sampled participants on day 63 after the first vaccine or placebo injection. Participants' vaccine, an Ad26 vector, delivered Wuhan-strain SARS-CoV-2 spike. Profiled with immunoSEQ multiplex PCR; TCRdb holds only in-frame clones, not every one. This sample has about 440,000 clones, with 90% found just once.

This clonotype was sampled from a person between 18 and 59 years old who received the Ad26.COV2.S COVID-19 vaccine or a placebo. The chain employs TRBV6-5 and TRBJ2-2; 7 nucleotides line up with TRBD1. The sequencing here drew on peripheral blood, taken in a trial of Ad26.COV2.S vaccine versus placebo. CDR3 bases: TGTGCCAGCAGTTTGAGGACAGGGAACACCGGGGAGCTGTTTTTT. It yields the protein CASSLRTGNTGELFF.